This entry features one TCR beta chain sequence. These data are taken from a study of T cell changes during pregnancy in multiple sclerosis. V was clipped by 6 bases and J by 1 base; unmatched bases: 15. This CDR3 is 18 amino acids long. The germline V gene has CDR1 ENHRY and CDR2 SYGVKD. Method: immunoSEQ multiplex PCR; TCRdb's copy keeps in-frame clones and lacks some. The sample lists about 100,000 clones, over 80% seen once, with roughly 2% in the top ten. V usage is TRBV10-3 and J usage is TRBJ1-2; 9 bases are a match to TRBD1. Material: peripheral blood, obtained after pregnancy. This receptor was identified in a female donor with multiple sclerosis, enrolled in a pregnancy study. The CDR3 loop reads CAIRITGGGQGLNYGYTF. The CDR3 coding sequence is TGTGCCATCAGGATTACAGGGGGCGGGCAAGGACTTAACTATGGCTACACCTTC.